The 12 T cell receptor beta chains listed next were all sequenced from one sample in a study of blood T cell repertoires in COVID-19. The protocol was immunoSEQ multiplex PCR, while the TCRdb copy is restricted to in-frame clones and leaves out a portion. The sample comprises 200,000 to 300,000 clones, almost 85% of which are singletons, and under 4.5% rests with the top ten. The sample consisted of peripheral blood. The receptors derive from a man between 45 and 60 years old with acute or convalescent COVID-19.

The chain is built from TRBV28 and TRBJ2-7, with D possibly being TRBD2 (5 bases). The CDR3 extends over 10 amino acids. V was trimmed by 6 bases and J by 7 bases, leaving 7 bases between them. Germline V gene lookup returns CDR1 MDHEN and CDR2 SYDVKM. The CDR3 DNA reads as TGTGCCAGCAGAGCGGAAGAGCAGTACTTC. This gives the protein CASRAEEQYF.

V gene TRBV27 combines with J gene TRBJ2-7; D is possibly TRBD1 (6 bases). The V gene lost 3 bases and the J gene lost 3 bases, with 9 bases spanning the gap. Germline CDR1 is MNHEY and CDR2 is SMNVEV (reference sequence). The CDR3 spans 13 residues. The CDR3 protein is CASSLGTNYEQYF. DNA for the CDR3: TGTGCCAGCAGTTTGGGGACAAACTACGAGCAGTACTTC.

The V call is TRBV10-1, the J call TRBJ2-7; tentatively, D is TRBD2 (6 bases). Trimming cost V 0 bases and J 1 base, with 10 bases left between them. The CDR3 length is 15 residues. Germline CDR1 and CDR2: WNHNN and SYGVQD (reference sequence). CDR3 in DNA: TGCGCCAGCAGTGAGTCTGCGGGGCAGTCCTACGAGCAGTACTTC. Protein product: CASSESAGQSYEQYF.

This chain connects TRBV6-5 to TRBJ2-2; 12 bases match TRBD2. Looked up from germline, CDR1 is MNHEY and CDR2 is SVGAGI. Losses at the gene ends were 7 bases for V and 7 bases for J; bases not matched to a gene: 4. The CDR3 runs to 14 residues. CDR3 nucleotides: TGTGCCAGCACGGCTAGCGGGAGGGACGGGGAGCTGTTTTTT. Its protein product is CASTASGRDGELFF.

The chain uses TRBV19 and TRBJ2-1; 7 positions match TRBD2. Trimming removed 3 bases from V and 10 bases from J; junction bases left unmatched: 3. Germline CDR1 reads LNHDA; CDR2 reads SQIVND (reference sequence). CDR3 size: 12 residues. The CDR3 sequence is CASSIGEGEQFF. DNA for the CDR3: TGTGCCAGTAGTATTGGGGAGGGGGAGCAGTTCTTC.

In this sample, this clone turned up a few times. The chain links TRBV4-1 to TRBJ2-5, with 9 positions matching TRBD2. Germline V gene sequence: CDR1 MGHRA, CDR2 YSYEKL. The CDR3 consists of 14 residues. The V and J ends lost 7 bases and 4 bases, in that order; junction bases with no gene match: 7. The CDR3 reads CASKRAGGIETQYF. CDR3 DNA sequence: TGCGCCAGCAAACGGGCGGGAGGGATAGAGACCCAGTACTTC.

The sample holds one count of this clone. This chain joins TRBV7-6 and TRBJ2-7; a possible D gene is TRBD1 (5 bases). This CDR3 contains 16 residues. Trimming stripped 5 bases from V and 0 bases from J, with 17 bases between. Germline-derived CDR1 and CDR2 are SGHVS and FNYEAQ. The CDR3 region is CASSDTGKVSSYEQYF. In DNA, the CDR3 is TGTGCCAGCAGCGATACAGGAAAGGTGAGCTCCTACGAGCAGTACTTC. Full variable domain (rest looked up from reference TRBV7-6 and TRBJ2-7): GAGVSQSPRYKVTKRGQDVALRCDPISGHVSLYWYRQALGQGPEFLTYFNYEAQQDKSGLPNDRFSAERPEGSISTLTIQRTEQRDSAMYRCASSDTGKVSSYEQYFGPGTRLTVT.

The chain uses TRBV11-2 and TRBJ2-7, with a weak D call TRBD2 (5 bases). This CDR3 spans 13 amino acids. The ends were cut back, 5 bases at V and 3 bases at J, with 11 bases in the middle. CDR1 and CDR2 from the germline V gene are SGHAT and FQNNGV. The CDR3 here is CASSNGLHYEQYF. The CDR3 bases are TGTGCCAGCAGCAATGGACTCCACTACGAGCAGTACTTC.

This chain uses TRBV5-5 with TRBJ2-3; D may be TRBD2 (6 bases). The germline CDR1 and CDR2 sequences are SGHKS and YYEKEE (reference sequence). V was clipped by 4 bases and J by 2 bases, with 23 bases between them. The CDR3 has 18 amino acids. The chain's CDR3 is CASSPQSGSGLSTDTQYF. The CDR3 DNA sequence: TGTGCCAGCAGCCCACAGTCCGGGAGCGGACTTTCCACAGATACGCAGTATTTT.

The chain is built from TRBV18 and TRBJ1-1; 7 bases match TRBD1. Germline V gene sequence: CDR1 KGHSH, CDR2 LQKENI. V shed 1 base, J shed 3 bases, and the junction held 8 bases outside the gene matches. The length of the CDR3 is 16 residues. CDR3: CASSPQGARGYTEAFF. As DNA, the CDR3 is TGTGCCAGCTCACCACAGGGGGCTCGGGGCTACACTGAAGCTTTCTTT.

The rearrangement uses TRBV6-5 and TRBJ2-3, with TRBD2 identical over 10 bases. Trimming removed 2 bases from V and 2 bases from J; junction bases left unmatched: 4. Per germline, CDR1 MNHEY and CDR2 SVGAGI. The CDR3 extends over 16 amino acids. In nucleotides, the CDR3 is TGTGCCAGCAGTTACGCTAGCGGGGGATACACAGATACGCAGTATTTT. It codes for CASSYASGGYTDTQYF.

The CDR3, as DNA: TGTGCCACCAGCAGGTCTGAAGAGACCCAGTACTTC. Its protein is CATSRSEETQYF. This chain joins TRBV15 and TRBJ2-5, with D hard to call. CDR1 LNHNV and CDR2 YYDKDF come from the germline V gene (reference sequence). V lost 3 bases, J lost 3 bases, and 5 bases lay in between. The CDR3 length is 12 residues.